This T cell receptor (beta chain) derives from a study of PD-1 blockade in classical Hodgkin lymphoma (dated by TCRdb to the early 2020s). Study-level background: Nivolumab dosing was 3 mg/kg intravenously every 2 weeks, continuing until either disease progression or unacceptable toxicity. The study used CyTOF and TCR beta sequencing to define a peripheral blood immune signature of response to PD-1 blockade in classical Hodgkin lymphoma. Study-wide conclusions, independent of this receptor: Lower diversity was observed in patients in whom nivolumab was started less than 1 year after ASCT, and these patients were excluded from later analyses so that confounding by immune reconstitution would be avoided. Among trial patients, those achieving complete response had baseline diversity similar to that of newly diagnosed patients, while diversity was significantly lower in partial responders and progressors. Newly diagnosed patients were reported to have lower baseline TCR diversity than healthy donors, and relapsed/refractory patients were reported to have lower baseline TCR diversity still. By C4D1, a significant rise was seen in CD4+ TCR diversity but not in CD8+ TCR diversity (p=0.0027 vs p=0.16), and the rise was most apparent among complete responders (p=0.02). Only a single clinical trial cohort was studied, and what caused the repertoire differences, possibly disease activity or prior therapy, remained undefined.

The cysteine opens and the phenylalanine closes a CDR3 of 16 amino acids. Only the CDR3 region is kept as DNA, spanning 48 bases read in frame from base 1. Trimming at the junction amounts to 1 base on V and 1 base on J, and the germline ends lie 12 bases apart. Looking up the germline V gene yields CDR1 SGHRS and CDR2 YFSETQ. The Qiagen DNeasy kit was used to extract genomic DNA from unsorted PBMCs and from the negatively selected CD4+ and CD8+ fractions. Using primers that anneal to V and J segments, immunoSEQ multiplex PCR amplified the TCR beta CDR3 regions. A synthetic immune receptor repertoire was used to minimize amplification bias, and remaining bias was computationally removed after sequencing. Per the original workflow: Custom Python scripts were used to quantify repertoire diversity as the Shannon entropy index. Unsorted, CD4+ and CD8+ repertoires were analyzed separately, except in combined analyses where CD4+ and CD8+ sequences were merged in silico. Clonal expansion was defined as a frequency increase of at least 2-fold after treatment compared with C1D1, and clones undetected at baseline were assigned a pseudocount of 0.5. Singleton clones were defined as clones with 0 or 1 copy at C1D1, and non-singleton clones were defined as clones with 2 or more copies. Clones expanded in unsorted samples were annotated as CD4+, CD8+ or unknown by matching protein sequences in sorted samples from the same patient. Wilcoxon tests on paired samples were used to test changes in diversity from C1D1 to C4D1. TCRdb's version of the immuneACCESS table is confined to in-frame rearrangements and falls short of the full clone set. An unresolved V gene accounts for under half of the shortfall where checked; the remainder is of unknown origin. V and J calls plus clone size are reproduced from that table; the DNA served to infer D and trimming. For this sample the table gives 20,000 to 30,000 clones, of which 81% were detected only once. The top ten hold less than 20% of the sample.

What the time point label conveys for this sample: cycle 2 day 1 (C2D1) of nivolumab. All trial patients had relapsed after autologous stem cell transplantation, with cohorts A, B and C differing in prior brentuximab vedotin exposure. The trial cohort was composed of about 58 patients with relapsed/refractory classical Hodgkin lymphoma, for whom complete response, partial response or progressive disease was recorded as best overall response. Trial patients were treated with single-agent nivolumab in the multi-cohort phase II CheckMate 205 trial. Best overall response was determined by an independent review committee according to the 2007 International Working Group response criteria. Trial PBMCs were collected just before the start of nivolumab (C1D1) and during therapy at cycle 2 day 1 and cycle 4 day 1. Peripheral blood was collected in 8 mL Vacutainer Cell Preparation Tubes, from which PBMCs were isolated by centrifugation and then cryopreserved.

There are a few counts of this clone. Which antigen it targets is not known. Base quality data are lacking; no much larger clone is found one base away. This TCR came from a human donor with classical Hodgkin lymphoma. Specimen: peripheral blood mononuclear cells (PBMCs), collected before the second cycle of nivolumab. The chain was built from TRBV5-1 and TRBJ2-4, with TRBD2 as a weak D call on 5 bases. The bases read TGCGCCAGCAGCTTGAATGAGGGAACGGCCAAAAACATTCAGTACTTC. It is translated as CASSLNEGTAKNIQYF. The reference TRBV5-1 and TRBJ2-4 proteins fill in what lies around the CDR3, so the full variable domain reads KAGVTQTPRYLIKTRGQQVTLSCSPISGHRSVSWYQQTPGQGLQFLFEYFSETQRNKGNFPGRFSGRQFSNSRSEMNVSTLELGDSALYLCASSLNEGTAKNIQYFGAGTRLSVL.